The rows below give T cell receptor beta chains drawn from one sample of a study of cytomegalovirus exposure and HLA in healthy donors. Produced via immunoSEQ multiplex PCR; TCRdb's table is partial and in-frame only. The sample consists of about 140,000 clones, around four fifths of them appearing once. Sequencing was performed on PBMCs. Receptors originate from a middle-aged woman in good health and CMV-seronegative. The CDR3 runs from the conserved cysteine through the conserved F or W. Each record gives: clone size, V gene, D gene, J gene, CDR3 DNA, CDR3 protein. A D gene is named only where the DNA matches it firmly. Clone size is not always given. Where it is, it says once, few, many or a class for expanded clones.

>NA|TRBV28|TRBD1|TRBJ1-2
TGTGCCAGCAGTTTATTATGGACAGGTTTCGATGGCTACACCTTC
CASSLLWTGFDGYTF
>once|TRBV11-2|NA|TRBJ2-7
TGTGCCAGCAGCTCCGGACAGACTATTGGCTCCTACGAGCAGTACTTC
CASSSGQTIGSYEQYF
>few|TRBV7-6|NA|TRBJ2-2
TGTGCCAGCAGCTTAGTTAGCTCCAGGGAGGTCGGGGAGCTGTTTTTT
CASSLVSSREVGELFF
>once|TRBV4-3|NA|TRBJ1-2
TGCGCCAGCAGCCCCTGGGGCATGAACTATGGCTACACCTTC
CASSPWGMNYGYTF
>NA|TRBV27|NA|TRBJ2-3
TGTGCCAGCAGTTTAATACTACCCCGCACAGATACGCAGTATTTT
CASSLILPRTDTQYF
>NA|TRBV7-6|NA|TRBJ2-1
TGTGCCAGCAGCTTGAGCTCAGGGGGGTACAATGAGCAGTTCTTC
CASSLSSGGYNEQFF
>NA|TRBV28|NA|TRBJ2-1
TGTGCCAGCAACCCTAGCGTAACTTCCTACAATGAGCAGTTCTTC
CASNPSVTSYNEQFF
>NA|TRBV6-5|TRBD1|TRBJ1-2
TGTGCCAGCAGTTACACAGGGACAGGGTCCGGCTACACCTTC
CASSYTGTGSGYTF
>NA|TRBV6-5|TRBD1|TRBJ1-6
TGTGCCAGCAGATCCGGGACAGGGAATTCACCCCTCCACTTT
CASRSGTGNSPLHF
>NA|TRBV4-3|NA|TRBJ1-2
TGCGCCAGCAGCCAACCGACAGGAAAAGCACATGGCTACACCTTC
CASSQPTGKAHGYTF
>once|TRBV7-9|NA|TRBJ2-1
TGTGCCAGCGGTCCAGGACAGAGCTCCTACAATGAGCAGTTCTTC
CASGPGQSSYNEQFF
>NA|TRBV4-3|TRBD2|TRBJ2-2
TGCGCCAGCAGCCAAGACAGACTAGCGGGAGGTACCGGGGAGCTGTTTTTT
CASSQDRLAGGTGELFF
>NA|TRBV19|NA|TRBJ2-3
TGTGCCAGTAATACAGGTCTGAGCACAGATACGCAGTATTTT
CASNTGLSTDTQYF
>NA|TRBV10-3|TRBD1|TRBJ2-7
TGTGCCATCAGTACAGGGGCCACCTACGAGCAGTACTTC
CAISTGATYEQYF
>few|TRBV2|TRBD1|TRBJ1-2
TGTGCCAGAGAAGGACAGGGGATATATGGCTACACCTTC
CAREGQGIYGYTF
>few|TRBV4-2|TRBD1|TRBJ2-3
TGTGCCAGCAGCCGAGACTTACAGGGGGCATACACAGATACGCAGTATTTT
CASSRDLQGAYTDTQYF
>NA|TRBV28|TRBD1|TRBJ1-4
TGTGCCAGCAGGTCAACCATCGACAGGGCAATCGATAAACTGTTTTTT
CASRSTIDRAIDKLFF
>NA|TRBV7-9|TRBD2|TRBJ2-7
TGTGCCAGCAGGGAAGCGGGAGTGTCCTACGAGCAGTACTTC
CASREAGVSYEQYF
>NA|TRBV5-5|TRBD2|TRBJ2-7
TGTGCCAGCAGCTTGAATGCCGGGACTAGTCCCTACGAGCAGTACTTC
CASSLNAGTSPYEQYF
>NA|TRBV10-3|NA|TRBJ2-7
TGTGCCATCAGTGACCCTTCTGGACCGGGAACCTCCTACGAGCAGTACTTC
CAISDPSGPGTSYEQYF
>NA|TRBV5-4|NA|TRBJ2-1
TGTGCCAGCAGCTCCCCCGGGTTCCCCAATGAGCAGTTCTTC
CASSSPGFPNEQFF
>NA|TRBV6-6|NA|TRBJ2-3
TGTGCCAGCAGCGACCTTGGGCACACAGATACGCAGTATTTT
CASSDLGHTDTQYF
>NA|TRBV28|NA|TRBJ1-5
TGTGCCAGCAGTTGGCGGGCAGGCCATGGGCCCCAGCATTTT
CASSWRAGHGPQHF
>once|TRBV9|TRBD2|TRBJ2-3
TGTGCCAGCAGCGTAACTAGCGGAAATTTAGCTAGCACAGATACGCAGTATTTT
CASSVTSGNLASTDTQYF
>NA|TRBV20-1|NA|TRBJ2-5
TGCAGTGCTAGCGACCAAGAGACCCAGTACTTC
CSASDQETQYF
>NA|TRBV28|TRBD1|TRBJ1-4
TGTGCCAGCAGGCAACAGGGGGTCTATGAAAAACTGTTTTTT
CASRQQGVYEKLFF
>NA|TRBV28|TRBD2|TRBJ2-1
TGTGCCAGCACCTCCCTAGCGGGAGGGAGTCCCTACAATGAGCAGTTCTTC
CASTSLAGGSPYNEQFF
>NA|TRBV6-1|NA|TRBJ2-1
TGTGCCAGCAGTGGAGGGCAGCGCAATGAGCAGTTCTTC
CASSGGQRNEQFF
>few|TRBV5-4|NA|TRBJ2-1
TGTGCCAGCAGCTCTCCCGGGTCCTACAATGAGCAGTTCTTC
CASSSPGSYNEQFF
>few|TRBV27|NA|TRBJ2-5
TGTGCCAGCAGTTTGTCCGCCGGGACAAGCTCGAAAGAGACCCAGTACTTC
CASSLSAGTSSKETQYF
>NA|TRBV11-3|NA|TRBJ2-3
TGTGCCAGCAGCCCCCATGCGGGTACAGATACGCAGTATTTT
CASSPHAGTDTQYF
>NA|TRBV5-1|TRBD2|TRBJ2-1
TGCGCCAGCACCGGACTAGCGGGATCGTACAATGAGCAGTTCTTC
CASTGLAGSYNEQFF
>NA|TRBV2|TRBD1|TRBJ2-5
TGTGCCAGCAGGGAGACAGGGGGAGGGGAGACCCAGTACTTC
CASRETGGGETQYF